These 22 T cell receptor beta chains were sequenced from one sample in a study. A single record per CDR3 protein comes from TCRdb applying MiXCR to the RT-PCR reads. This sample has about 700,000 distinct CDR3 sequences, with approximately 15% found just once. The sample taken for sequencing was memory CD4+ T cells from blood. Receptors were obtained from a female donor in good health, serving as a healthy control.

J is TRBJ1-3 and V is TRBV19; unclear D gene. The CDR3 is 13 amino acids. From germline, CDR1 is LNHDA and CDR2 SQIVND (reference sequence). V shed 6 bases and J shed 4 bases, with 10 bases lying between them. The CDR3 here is CASSIDPGNTIYF. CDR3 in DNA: TGTGCCAGTAGCATCGATCCGGGAAACACCATATATTTT.

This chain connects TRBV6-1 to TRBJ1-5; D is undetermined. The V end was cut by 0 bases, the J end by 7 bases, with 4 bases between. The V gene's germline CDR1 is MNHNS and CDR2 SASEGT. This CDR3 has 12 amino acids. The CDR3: CASSEAEQPQHF. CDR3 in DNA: TGTGCCAGCAGTGAAGCCGAACAGCCCCAGCATTTT.

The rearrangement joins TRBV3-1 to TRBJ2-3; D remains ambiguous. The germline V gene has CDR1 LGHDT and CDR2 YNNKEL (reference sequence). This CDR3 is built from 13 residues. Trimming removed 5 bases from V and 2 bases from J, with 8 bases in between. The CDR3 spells CASSFRPTDTQYF. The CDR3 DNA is TGTGCCAGCAGCTTCAGACCCACAGATACGCAGTATTTT.

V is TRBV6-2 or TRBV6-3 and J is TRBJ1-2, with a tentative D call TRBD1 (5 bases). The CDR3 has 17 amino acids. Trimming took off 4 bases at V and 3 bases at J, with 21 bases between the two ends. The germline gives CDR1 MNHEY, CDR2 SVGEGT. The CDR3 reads CASSSRRIPTAYYGYTF. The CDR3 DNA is TGTGCCAGCAGTTCCCGCCGGATCCCGACAGCCTACTATGGCTACACCTTC.

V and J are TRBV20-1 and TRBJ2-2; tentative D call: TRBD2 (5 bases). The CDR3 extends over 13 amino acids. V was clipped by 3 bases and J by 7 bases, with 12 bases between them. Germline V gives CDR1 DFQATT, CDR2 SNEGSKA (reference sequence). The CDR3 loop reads CSARHASSGELFF. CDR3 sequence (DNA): TGCAGTGCTAGGCATGCTAGCAGCGGGGAGCTGTTTTTT.

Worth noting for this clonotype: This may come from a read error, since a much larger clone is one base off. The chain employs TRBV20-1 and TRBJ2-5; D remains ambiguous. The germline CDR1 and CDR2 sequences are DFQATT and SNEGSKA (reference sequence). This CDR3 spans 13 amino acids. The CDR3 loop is CIANDGDQETQYF. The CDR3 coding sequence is TGCATTGCCAACGATGGAGACCAAGAGACCCAGTACTTC.

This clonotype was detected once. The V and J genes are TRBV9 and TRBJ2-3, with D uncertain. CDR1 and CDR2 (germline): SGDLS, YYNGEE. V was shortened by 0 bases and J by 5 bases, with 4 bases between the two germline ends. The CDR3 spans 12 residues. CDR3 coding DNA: TGTGCCAGCAGCGTAGGGCGAGATACGCAGTATTTT. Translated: CASSVGRDTQYF. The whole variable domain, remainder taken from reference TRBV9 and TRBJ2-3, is DSGVTQTPKHLITATGQRVTLRCSPRSGDLSVYWYQQSLDQGLQFLIQYYNGEERAKGNILERFSAQQFPDLHSELNLSSLELGDSALYFCASSVGRDTQYFGPGTRLTVL.

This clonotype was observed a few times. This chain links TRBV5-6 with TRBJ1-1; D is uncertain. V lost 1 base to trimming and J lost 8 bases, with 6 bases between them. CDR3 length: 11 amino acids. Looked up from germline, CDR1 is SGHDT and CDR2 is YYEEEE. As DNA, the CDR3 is TGTGCCAGCAGCTTGCAAGAAGAAGCTTTCTTT. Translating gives CASSLQEEAFF.

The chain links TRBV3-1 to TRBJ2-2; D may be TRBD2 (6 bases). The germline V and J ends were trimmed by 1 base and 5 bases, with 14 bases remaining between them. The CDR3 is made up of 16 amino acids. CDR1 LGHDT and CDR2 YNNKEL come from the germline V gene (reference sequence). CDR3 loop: CASSQGLGRSTGELFF. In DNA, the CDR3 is TGTGCCAGCAGCCAAGGTCTCGGGAGATCAACCGGGGAGCTGTTTTTT.

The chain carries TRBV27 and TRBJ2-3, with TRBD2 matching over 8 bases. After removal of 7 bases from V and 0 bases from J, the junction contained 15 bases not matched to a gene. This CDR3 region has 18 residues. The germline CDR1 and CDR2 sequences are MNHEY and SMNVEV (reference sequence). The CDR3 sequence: CASTERASGRPSTDTQYF. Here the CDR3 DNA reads TGTGCCAGCACCGAAAGGGCTAGCGGGCGCCCCAGCACAGATACGCAGTATTTT.

CDR3 protein: CASSLETVNTKELFF. The CDR3 region has the DNA TGCGCCAGCAGCTTGGAGACTGTGAACACCAAGGAGCTGTTTTTT. The chain joins TRBV5-1 to TRBJ2-2; D gene ambiguous. V lost 0 bases to trimming and J lost 10 bases, with 16 bases between them. The CDR3 has 15 amino acids. Per germline, CDR1 SGHRS and CDR2 YFSETQ.

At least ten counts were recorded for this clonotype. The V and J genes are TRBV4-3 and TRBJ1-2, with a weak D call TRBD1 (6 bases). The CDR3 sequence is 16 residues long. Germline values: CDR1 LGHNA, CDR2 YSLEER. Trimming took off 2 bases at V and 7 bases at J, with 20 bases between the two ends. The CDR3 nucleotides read TGCGCCAGCAGCCAAAACCCCCGACAGGTATCGGTTGGCTACACCTTC. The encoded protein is CASSQNPRQVSVGYTF.

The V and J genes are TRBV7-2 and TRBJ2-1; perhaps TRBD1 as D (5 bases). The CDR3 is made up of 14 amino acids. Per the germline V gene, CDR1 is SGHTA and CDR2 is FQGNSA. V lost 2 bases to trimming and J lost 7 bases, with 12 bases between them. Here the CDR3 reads CASSLNAGNNEQFF. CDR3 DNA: TGTGCCAGCAGCTTAAACGCAGGGAATAATGAGCAGTTCTTC.

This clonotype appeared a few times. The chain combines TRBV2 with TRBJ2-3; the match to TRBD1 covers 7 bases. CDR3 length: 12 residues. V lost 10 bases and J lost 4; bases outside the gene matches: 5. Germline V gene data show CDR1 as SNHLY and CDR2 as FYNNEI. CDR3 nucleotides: TGTGCCAACCGGGACAGATCAGATACGCAGTATTTT. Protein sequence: CANRDRSDTQYF.

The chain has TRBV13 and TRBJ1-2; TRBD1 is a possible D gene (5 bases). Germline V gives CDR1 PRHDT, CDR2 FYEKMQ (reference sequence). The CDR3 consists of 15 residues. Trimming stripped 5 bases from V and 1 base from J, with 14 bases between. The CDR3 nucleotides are TGTGCCAGCAGCCCCTTCGGGGGGATTAACTATGGCTACACCTTC. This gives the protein CASSPFGGINYGYTF. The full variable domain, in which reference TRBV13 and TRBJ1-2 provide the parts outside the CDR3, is AAGVIQSPRHLIKEKRETATLKCYPIPRHDTVYWYQQGPGQDPQFLISFYEKMQSDKGSIPDRFSAQQFSDYHSELNMSSLELGDSALYFCASSPFGGINYGYTFGSGTRLTVV.

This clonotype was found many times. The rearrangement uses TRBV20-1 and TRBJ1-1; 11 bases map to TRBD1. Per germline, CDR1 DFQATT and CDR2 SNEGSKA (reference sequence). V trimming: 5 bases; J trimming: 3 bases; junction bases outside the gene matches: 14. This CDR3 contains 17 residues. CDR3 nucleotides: TGCAGTGCTGGGGACAACGGACAGGGGGCGCAATACACTGAAGCTTTCTTT. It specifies CSAGDNGQGAQYTEAFF.

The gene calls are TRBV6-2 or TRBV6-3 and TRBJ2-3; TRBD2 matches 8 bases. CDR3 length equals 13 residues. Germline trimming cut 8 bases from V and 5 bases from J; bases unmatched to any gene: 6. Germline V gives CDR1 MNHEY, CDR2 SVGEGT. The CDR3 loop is CASYRGGLDTQYF. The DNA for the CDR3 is TGTGCCAGCTATCGGGGGGGACTAGATACGCAGTATTTT.

The CDR3 is CASSLAPGGPYEQYF. The DNA for the CDR3 is TGTGCCAGCAGCTTAGCGCCGGGGGGGCCTTACGAGCAGTACTTC. This rearrangement joins TRBV7-2 to TRBJ2-7; 8 nucleotides match TRBD2. The germline V gene has CDR1 SGHTA and CDR2 FQGNSA. The V segment lost 0 bases and the J segment 4 bases; nucleotides outside the gene matches: 5. The CDR3 is made up of 15 amino acids.

In DNA, the CDR3 is TGTGCCAGCAGTCCCATTATTAGGGGCGGAGAGACCCAGTACTTC. Its translation is CASSPIIRGGETQYF. This chain joins TRBV12-3 or TRBV12-4 and TRBJ2-5; TRBD1 might be the D (5 bases). The CDR3 extends over 15 amino acids. V was shortened by 5 bases and J by 4 bases, with 17 bases between the two germline ends.

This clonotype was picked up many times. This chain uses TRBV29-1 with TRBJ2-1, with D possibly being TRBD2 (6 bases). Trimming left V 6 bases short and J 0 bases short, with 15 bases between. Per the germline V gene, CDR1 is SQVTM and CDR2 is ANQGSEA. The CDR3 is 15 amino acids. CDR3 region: CSVLPATSSYNEQFF. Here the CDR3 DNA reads TGCAGCGTCCTTCCCGCGACTAGCTCCTACAATGAGCAGTTCTTC.

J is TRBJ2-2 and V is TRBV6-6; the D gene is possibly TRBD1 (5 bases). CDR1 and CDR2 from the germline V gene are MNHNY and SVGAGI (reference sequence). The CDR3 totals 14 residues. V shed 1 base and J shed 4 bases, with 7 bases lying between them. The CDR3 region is CASSYFQGTGELFF. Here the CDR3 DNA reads TGTGCCAGCAGTTACTTTCAGGGCACCGGGGAGCTGTTTTTT.

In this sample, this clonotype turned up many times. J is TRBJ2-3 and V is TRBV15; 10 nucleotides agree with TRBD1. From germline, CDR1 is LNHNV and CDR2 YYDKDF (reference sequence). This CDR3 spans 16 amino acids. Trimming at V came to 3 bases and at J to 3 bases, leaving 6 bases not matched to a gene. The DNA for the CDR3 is TGTGCCACCAGCAGCCGGGACAGGGGTAGAACAGATACGCAGTATTTT. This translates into CATSSRDRGRTDTQYF.